Listed here are 24 T cell receptor beta chains from one sample, sequenced in a study of T cell repertoires in cytomegalovirus infection. Their antigen targets remain unknown. TCRdb recomputed calls from the reads with MiXCR, one row per CDR3 protein. Of approximately 770,000 distinct CDR3 sequences listed, 25% to 30% were seen once; the top ten hold under 15%. This material consisted of cultured CD8+ T cells from PBMCs, taken from culture after CMV antigen stimulation. The receptors here all came from a human donor in good health (CMV status not recorded). Some clones in this sample may be carry-over from other donors' samples.

This clonotype came up a few times. This sequence joins TRBV19 and TRBJ1-1; unclear D gene. With 7 bases removed from V and 8 bases from J, the gap between germline ends came to 14 bases. The CDR3 totals 12 residues. Germline assignment: CDR1 LNHDA and CDR2 SQIVND (reference sequence). The CDR3 nucleotides are TGTGCCAGTAATGTTCGGGCAGGAGAAGCTTTCTTT. This encodes CASNVRAGEAFF.

The J gene is TRBJ1-2, the V gene TRBV12-3 or TRBV12-4, with TRBD1 matching over 7 bases. The CDR3 sequence is 13 residues long. Germline trimming cut 5 bases from V and 5 bases from J; bases unmatched to any gene: 5. The DNA of the CDR3 is TGTGCCAGCAGTGTACCAGGGGGTTATGGCTACACCTTC. Translating it yields CASSVPGGYGYTF.

This sequence joins TRBV10-2 and TRBJ2-1; 7 bases are shared with TRBD1. The CDR3 has 15 amino acids. Germline V gene lookup returns CDR1 WSHSY and CDR2 SAAADI. Trimming at V came to 3 bases and at J to 0 bases, leaving 2 bases not matched to a gene. CDR3 protein: CASSEDRASYNEQFF. DNA of the CDR3: TGCGCCAGCAGTGAAGACAGGGCCTCCTACAATGAGCAGTTCTTC.

This sequence joins TRBV7-9 and TRBJ2-3; D remains unclear. The ends were cut back, 6 bases at V and 3 bases at J, with 13 bases in the middle. The germline gives CDR1 SEHNR, CDR2 FQNEAQ (reference sequence). The CDR3 is made up of 14 amino acids. The DNA for the CDR3 is TGTGCCAGCAGGACGGATCGGTGGACAGATACGCAGTATTTT. Encoded protein: CASRTDRWTDTQYF.

There are many counts of this clonotype. The chain carries TRBV7-8 and TRBJ2-2, with 8 bases that match TRBD2. The CDR3 has 14 residues. In germline, CDR1 is SGHVS, CDR2 FQNEAQ. The trim removed 3 bases at V and 5 bases at J, leaving 2 bases unmatched. CDR3 residues: CASSFGGATGELFF. The CDR3 DNA is TGTGCCAGCAGCTTCGGGGGGGCGACCGGGGAGCTGTTTTTT.

The chain is built from TRBV5-4 and TRBJ2-7; 10 positions match TRBD1. CDR1 and CDR2 from the germline V gene are SGHNT and YYREEE (reference sequence). The CDR3 extends over 12 amino acids. Losses at the gene ends were 10 bases for V and 4 bases for J; bases not matched to a gene: 5. The CDR3 reads CAVRDRGYEQYF. DNA for the CDR3: TGTGCCGTTCGGGACAGGGGTTACGAGCAGTACTTC.

At least ten counts were recorded for this clonotype. The V gene is TRBV11-2, the J gene TRBJ1-4, with no clear D. This CDR3 region has 16 residues. Germline V gene lookup returns CDR1 SGHAT and CDR2 FQNNGV. Trimming shortened V by 0 bases and J by 4 bases, and 12 bases separated the two germline ends. The CDR3 coding sequence is TGTGCCAGCAGCTTAGAACCCGTTTTCGATAATGAAAAACTGTTTTTT. Amino acid sequence: CASSLEPVFDNEKLFF.

J is TRBJ1-2 and V is TRBV6-2 or TRBV6-3, with TRBD1 matching over 7 bases. Germline trimming cut 5 bases from V and 8 bases from J; bases unmatched to any gene: 8. This CDR3 contains 13 residues. The V gene's germline CDR1 is MNHEY and CDR2 SVGEGT. DNA of the CDR3: TGTGCCAGCAGTGACGACAGGGTATTCGGCTACACCTTC. It codes for CASSDDRVFGYTF.

The genes are TRBV9 and TRBJ2-1, with unresolved D. CDR1 is SGDLS and CDR2 is YYNGEE in the germline V gene. This CDR3 contains 20 residues. The V and J ends lost 1 base and 0 bases respectively, with 23 bases between them. The CDR3 sequence is CASSVPPELRAESSYNEQFF. In DNA form, the CDR3 reads TGTGCCAGCAGCGTACCTCCGGAGTTACGAGCAGAGAGCTCCTACAATGAGCAGTTCTTC.

The sample holds many counts of this clonotype. The gene calls are TRBV7-2 and TRBJ2-1; the D gene is possibly TRBD2 (6 bases). Germline assignment: CDR1 SGHTA and CDR2 FQGNSA. Trimming took off 3 bases at V and 6 bases at J, with 9 bases between the two ends. The length of the CDR3 is 13 residues. CDR3 nucleotide sequence: TGTGCCAGCAGCTTTTGGAGGGGCAATGAGCAGTTCTTC. Amino acid sequence: CASSFWRGNEQFF.

This clonotype was seen more than once but under ten times. J is TRBJ2-7 and V is TRBV27, with 7 bases matching TRBD1. This CDR3 contains 14 residues. Looked up from germline, CDR1 is MNHEY and CDR2 is SMNVEV (reference sequence). J gave up 1 base and V 5 bases, and 5 bases lay outside the gene matches. The CDR3: CASSQRDRSYEQYF. CDR3 coding DNA: TGTGCCAGCAGTCAACGGGACAGATCCTACGAGCAGTACTTC.

This clonotype has only a few counts. The chain recombines TRBV6-6 with TRBJ2-7; 8 bases map to TRBD2. The CDR3 consists of 14 residues. Trimming cost V 7 bases and J 2 bases; bases outside gene matches: 7. Germline lookup yields CDR1 MNHNY and CDR2 SVGAGI (reference sequence). This CDR3 reads CASTERGKTYEQYF. CDR3 coding DNA: TGTGCCAGCACGGAGCGGGGGAAGACCTACGAGCAGTACTTC.

This clonotype showed up many times. This chain connects TRBV7-2 to TRBJ2-4; D not resolved. This CDR3 region has 13 residues. With 2 bases removed from V and 8 bases from J, the gap between germline ends came to 10 bases. From germline, CDR1 is SGHTA and CDR2 FQGNSA. CDR3 DNA: TGTGCCAGCAGCTTACCTGGCCTGGACATTCAGTACTTC. It translates to CASSLPGLDIQYF.

This clonotype was seen only a few times. The J gene is TRBJ2-3, the V gene TRBV12-3 or TRBV12-4; TRBD2 matches 7 bases. The CDR3 is made up of 13 amino acids. The ends lost 5 bases at V and 4 bases at J; junction bases unmatched: 3. CDR3 sequence reads: CASSRTSPDTQYF. The CDR3 DNA sequence: TGTGCCAGCAGTCGGACTAGTCCAGATACGCAGTATTTT.

V and J are TRBV6-6 and TRBJ2-5, with 9 bases that match TRBD1. The CDR3 spans 16 residues. Unmatched junction bases numbered 8, after V lost 2 bases and J lost 4 bases. Looked up from germline, CDR1 is MNHNY and CDR2 is SVGAGI (reference sequence). CDR3 sequence reads: CASSYTLDRGGETQYF. The CDR3 DNA reads as TGTGCCAGCAGTTACACCCTTGACAGGGGGGGAGAGACCCAGTACTTC.

This clonotype was counted a few times. V and J are TRBV4-3 and TRBJ2-1; D possibly corresponds to TRBD2 (6 bases). This CDR3 contains 14 residues. Germline lookup yields CDR1 LGHNA and CDR2 YSLEER. The V end was cut by 2 bases, the J end by 6 bases, with 11 bases between. The CDR3 DNA is TGCGCCAGCAGCCAATTCCCGGAGGGCAATGAGCAGTTCTTC. Translating it yields CASSQFPEGNEQFF.

This clonotype was recorded a few times. The chain links TRBV7-6 to TRBJ1-1; 8 nucleotides match TRBD1. Germline lookup yields CDR1 SGHVS and CDR2 FNYEAQ. Trimming took 5 bases from V and 2 from J; bases not matched to a gene: 7. There are 15 residues in the CDR3. The CDR3 DNA sequence: TGTGCCAGCAGCCCCTGGACAGGGAATAACACTGAAGCTTTCTTT. Translated, it gives CASSPWTGNNTEAFF.

The chain links TRBV5-1 to TRBJ2-2; D gene ambiguous. Germline CDR1 and CDR2: SGHRS and YFSETQ. V dropped 2 bases and J dropped 2 bases, with 10 bases sitting between them. The CDR3 length is 15 residues. The CDR3 region has the DNA TGCGCCAGCAGCTTCGCAGGTGGTAACACCGGGGAGCTGTTTTTT. This encodes CASSFAGGNTGELFF.

This clonotype has more than one count but fewer than ten. This chain connects TRBV12-5 to TRBJ2-7, with D unclear. Germline loops: CDR1 LGHNT, CDR2 FRNRAP. Trimming cost V 3 bases and J 13 bases, with 16 bases left between them. The CDR3 extends over 12 amino acids. The DNA of the CDR3 is TGTGCTAGTGGTTTCCCTTCACACCCCCGTTACTTC. It specifies CASGFPSHPRYF.

Note on this clonotype: One end of the junction fails to match germline, which may point to a read error. This chain links TRBV20-1 with TRBJ1-1; perhaps TRBD1 as D (5 bases). The CDR3 runs to 14 residues. The germline V gene has CDR1 DFQATT and CDR2 SNEGSKA (reference sequence). CDR3 nucleotide sequence: TGCAGTGCTAGAGACCCGCCGAGGGGTCCTGAGGCTTTCTTT. Protein sequence: CSARDPPRGPEAFF.

This clonotype appeared a few times. The V call is TRBV2, the J call TRBJ1-5; 8 bases agree with TRBD1. Germline V lookup: CDR1 SNHLY, CDR2 FYNNEI. Trimming took 6 bases from V and 3 from J; bases not matched to a gene: 7. The CDR3 sequence is 15 residues long. The CDR3 DNA follows: TGTGCCAGCAGGGACAGGGTAACCCACAATCAGCCCCAGCATTTT. Residues: CASRDRVTHNQPQHF.

The genes are TRBV2 and TRBJ1-3; 10 bases agree with TRBD1. V lost 5 bases to trimming and J lost 2 bases; unmatched junction nucleotides: 12. CDR1 SNHLY and CDR2 FYNNEI come from the germline V gene. The CDR3 covers 18 residues. DNA of the CDR3: TGTGCCAGCAGTCAAACGGGACAGGGGTTTGTTGCTGGAAACACCATATATTTT. Encoded protein: CASSQTGQGFVAGNTIYF.

The chain is built from TRBV20-1 and TRBJ1-1; weak D call: TRBD1 (6 bases). The ends were cut back, 4 bases at V and 6 bases at J, with 18 bases in the middle. CDR1 is DFQATT, CDR2 SNEGSKA, per germline (reference sequence). The CDR3 covers 14 residues. CDR3 sequence (DNA): TGCAGTGCTAACTTTGGGGGGCCTAACGCTGAAGCTTTCTTT. Translated, it gives CSANFGGPNAEAFF.

The rearrangement joins TRBV5-6 to TRBJ2-7, with 7 bases that match TRBD2. This CDR3 comprises 15 residues. Germline CDR1 is SGHDT and CDR2 is YYEEEE. J lost 2 bases, V lost 5 bases, and 10 bases had no gene match. CDR3 bases: TGTGCCAGCAGGTTTTCCCCGGGGGGACCCTACGAGCAGTACGTC. It specifies CASRFSPGGPYEQYV.